This T cell receptor (beta chain) was sequenced during a study of blood T cell repertoires in COVID-19. For the study at large: Sources were T cells, B-cell-depleted T cells, or PBMCs; the material itself was cDNA or gDNA.

Per the authors' pipeline: The authors estimated nucleated cell counts from reference gene primer amplification. The data were produced by immunoSEQ multiplex PCR, yet TCRdb's version contains in-frame clones alone and is incomplete. The V and J calls and the clone size are those of that table, but D and trimming were determined from the DNA. The profile shows some 96,000 clones, 80% of them singletons. This clone was found once. Per germline, CDR1 SNHLY and CDR2 FYNNEI. V was pared by 5 bases and J by 1 base, with 8 bases between. This CDR3 contains 13 residues. The J gene is TRBJ1-1, the V gene TRBV2; D call uncertain. Sequenced input: peripheral blood. The receptor's source is a man between 65 and 85 years old with active or convalescent COVID-19. The CDR3 here is CASSLLENTEAFF. As DNA, the CDR3 is TGTGCCAGCAGTTTGTTAGAGAACACTGAAGCTTTCTTT.